This T cell receptor (beta chain) comes out of a study of T cells in Graves' hyperthyroidism and ophthalmopathy (dated by TCRdb to between 2017 and 2020). The study in broad terms: Peripheral blood samples were taken at initial diagnosis, before any treatment was given. Thyroid tissue and blood T-cell repertoires from six Graves' hyperthyroidism patients were also compared in the study. To identify TCR V-J signatures that set the groups apart, the researchers used a discovery cohort of more than 95 patients, made up of under 50 with Graves' ophthalmopathy and 57 with stable Graves' hyperthyroidism. Following sampling, methimazole starting at 30 mg daily was given to hyperthyroidism patients, and high-dose intravenous methylprednisolone was given to ophthalmopathy patients. According to the paper, TCR Vbeta CDR3 sequencing was carried out on about 140 peripheral blood samples, which came from 40 to 45 ophthalmopathy, some 73 hyperthyroidism and about 17 progressor patients. Whether ophthalmopathy could be predicted prospectively was tested in an independent validation cohort made up of 18 hyperthyroidism patients plus 17 patients who later progressed to ophthalmopathy. For training and testing, the 100 or so patients in the discovery cohort were randomly divided in a 7:3 ratio. Results and caveats for the whole study, not just this receptor: Ophthalmopathy was separated from stable hyperthyroidism by a 13 V-J signature model, with 87.88% sensitivity and 81% to 82% specificity obtained in cross-validation and 80%/75% obtained in testing. Most expanded thyroid clonotypes (frequency above 0.001) were also found in blood, which suggests that blood repertoires may mirror thyroid immune responses. In validation, the model predicted progression to ophthalmopathy with just under 71% sensitivity and roughly 75% specificity, a median of 6.5 months before onset. No statistical method was used to set the sample size in advance, and investigators knew the group allocation.

This clonotype showed up many times. Its antigen is currently not known. Base quality data are lacking; no much larger clone is found one base away. Taken from cysteine to phenylalanine, the CDR3 has 18 residues. Just CDR3 DNA is preserved here, 54 bases in frame from base 1. Trimmed from V: 5 bases; trimmed from J: 1 base; junction bases lacking a gene match: 15. Based on the germline V gene (reference sequence), the CDR1 and CDR2 sequences are LNHDA and SQIVND. The hyperthyroidism patients were between 18 and 65 years old and newly diagnosed, with a disease duration of less than 2 months. Exclusion was applied to patients with uncontrolled infections, other autoimmune diseases, pregnancy or lactation. Diagnoses were established on the basis of clinical symptoms, serum thyroxine and TRAb, thyroid ultrasound, and orbital computed tomography. For progressor patients, blood was drawn at the first diagnosis of hyperthyroidism, before any ophthalmopathy symptoms had appeared. Ficoll-Paque density gradient centrifugation was used to isolate PBMCs from 9.5 to 10 ml of fresh peripheral blood. Progressor patients were first diagnosed with Graves' hyperthyroidism and then developed ophthalmopathy during follow-up. Trizol reagent was used to extract total RNA, and RNA quality was then checked on an Agilent 2100 Bioanalyzer.

TCR beta CDR3 regions were amplified from RNA transcripts. The first round of RT-PCR for the TCR CDR3 was performed with the HTBI primer set and the Qiagen OneStep RT-PCR kit. The libraries were constructed in a second round of multiplex PCR and then size-selected and purified. The libraries were sequenced on an Illumina HiSeq2000 using paired-end 100 bp reads. As for the authors' bioinformatics: Raw data were processed with SOAPnuke, discarding reads with adapters, uncalled bases, mean Phred below 15, or no exact constant-primer or identifier match. COPE v1.2.5 was used to merge the high-quality paired reads, and each unique nucleotide sequence was defined as a clonotype. MiTCR v1.1 was used to align the clonotypes against IMGT TRBV, TRBD and TRBJ reference segments. Analysis was restricted to V-J combinations with a frequency above 0.0001, which covered roughly 99% of repertoires. A TCS score was defined as the ratio between F50 (clonal expansion) and ExV (chaos), using BLOSUM62-based TCRdist between CDR3 peptides within each V-J. Welch's t-statistics and random forest reduced 500 to 550 V-J features to under 15, which were used in a naive Bayes classifier (R e1071). Using fastp trimming at Q25 and MiXCR clonotype assembly, TCRdb reanalyzed the public sequencing data and kept in-frame beta chains. Rows are combined by CDR3 protein, so each entry shows the most common genes and DNA. These V and J calls rely on TCRdb rather than the paper's analysis. Present in this sample are 350,000 or so distinct CDR3 sequences, roughly a sixth of which were seen just once. Approximately 35% of the sample is in the top ten clones.

This receptor chain uses TRBV19 and TRBJ1-2, with 8 bases aligning to TRBD1. The sequence came from a woman in her thirties with Graves' hyperthyroidism that later progressed to Graves' ophthalmopathy. What was sequenced was blood. The CDR3 loop reads CASSHNRDRPPSNYGYTF. The sequence in DNA is TGTGCCAGTAGTCACAACCGGGACAGGCCACCCAGTAACTATGGCTACACCTTC. Reference TRBV19 and TRBJ1-2 genes cover what lies past the CDR3, so the full variable domain is DGGITQSPKYLFRKEGQNVTLSCEQNLNHDAMYWYRQDPGQGLRLIYYSQIVNDFQKGDIAEGYSVSREKKESFPLTVTSAQKNPTAFYLCASSHNRDRPPSNYGYTFGSGTRLTVV.